One and the same sample provided the 10 T cell receptor beta chains below, sequenced in a study of long-term antiretroviral therapy in people with HIV. At survey level, the immunoSEQ assay was run in its v3.0 version. The method was immunoSEQ multiplex PCR; TCRdb's version includes in-frame clones alone and lacks a portion of them. The sample contains tens of thousands of clones, approximately 81% of which appear only once. The sample consisted of unsorted PBMCs, taken 2.4 years after starting antiretroviral therapy. All receptors come from a man in his forties with HIV.

This clone was seen a few times. The chain links TRBV6-6 to TRBJ1-5; TRBD1 is a possible D gene (6 bases). From germline, CDR1 is MNHNY and CDR2 SVGAGI (reference sequence). V gave up 5 bases and J gave up 6 bases, with 11 bases separating them. This CDR3 comprises 13 residues. In nucleotides, the CDR3 is TGTGCCAGCAGTGTAGGGGGGCTTCAGCCCCAGCATTTT. This codes for CASSVGGLQPQHF.

This chain connects TRBV14 to TRBJ2-1, with unresolved D. This CDR3 is built from 13 residues. With 2 bases removed from V and 8 bases from J, the gap between germline ends came to 10 bases. CDR1 SGHDN and CDR2 FVKESK come from the germline V gene. CDR3 nucleotide sequence: TGTGCCAGCAGCCAAAGACCAGGCTATGAGCAGTTCTTC. It yields the protein CASSQRPGYEQFF.

V and J are TRBV2 and TRBJ2-7, with TRBD2 matching over 9 bases. The V segment lost 1 base and the J segment 0 bases; nucleotides outside the gene matches: 13. Germline V gives CDR1 SNHLY, CDR2 FYNNEI. This CDR3 contains 19 residues. CDR3 residues: CASSEDRGLAGSTSYEQYF. The CDR3 DNA reads TGTGCCAGCAGTGAAGACAGGGGTCTAGCGGGGAGTACCTCCTACGAGCAGTACTTC.

This chain connects TRBV19 to TRBJ1-5; 7 bases align to TRBD1. The CDR3 runs to 16 residues. The V gene's germline CDR1 is LNHDA and CDR2 SQIVND (reference sequence). Trimming at V came to 1 base and at J to 2 bases, leaving 5 bases not matched to a gene. The CDR3 region is CASSIGQGPGNQPQHF. CDR3 coding DNA: TGTGCCAGTAGTATAGGACAGGGCCCGGGCAATCAGCCCCAGCATTTT.

The chain has TRBV18 and TRBJ2-5, with 8 bases aligning to TRBD2. The junction had 11 bases not matched to a gene; V was cut back by 0 bases and J by 5 bases. The length of the CDR3 is 17 residues. CDR1 and CDR2 from the germline V gene are KGHSH and LQKENI. DNA of the CDR3: TGTGCCAGCTCACCACCCGCCAGCCTAGCGGGTATGGAGACCCAGTACTTC. Protein sequence: CASSPPASLAGMETQYF.

The genes are TRBV11-1 and TRBJ2-7; 9 nucleotides match TRBD2. Looked up from germline, CDR1 is SGHAT and CDR2 is FQDESV (reference sequence). V lost 5 bases to trimming and J lost 10 bases; unmatched junction nucleotides: 9. The CDR3 spans 13 residues. This CDR3 is CASSATGTSYQYF. The CDR3 DNA reads as TGTGCCAGCAGCGCGACCGGGACTAGCTACCAGTACTTC.

The chain joins TRBV19 to TRBJ2-3; D is perhaps TRBD1 or TRBD2 (6 bases each). Deletions cut 6 bases from V and 6 bases from J, with 19 bases between. Germline V CDR1 and CDR2: LNHDA, SQIVND (reference sequence). The CDR3 consists of 15 residues. CDR3 region: CASSSMGGYGDTQYF. The DNA for the CDR3 is TGTGCCAGTAGCTCCATGGGGGGCTATGGGGATACGCAGTATTTT.

The chain has TRBV27 and TRBJ2-3; D not resolved. The CDR3 is 12 amino acids. The germline V gene has CDR1 MNHEY and CDR2 SMNVEV (reference sequence). Trimming removed 4 bases at V and 4 bases at J, with 6 bases between. The DNA for the CDR3 is TGTGCCAGCAGTTCGGCAGCAGATACGCAGTATTTT. This encodes CASSSAADTQYF.

V and J are TRBV5-6 and TRBJ1-4; unclear D gene. CDR3 size: 14 residues. Germline V lookup: CDR1 SGHDT, CDR2 YYEEEE. With 1 base removed from V and 5 bases from J, the gap between germline ends came to 9 bases. The CDR3 nucleotides are TGTGCCAGCAGCTTGACCGGGATCAATGAAAAACTGTTTTTT. This translates into CASSLTGINEKLFF.

This clone appeared once. The V and J genes are TRBV11-2 and TRBJ1-3, with D hard to call. The V gene lost 5 bases and the J gene lost 4 bases, with 18 bases spanning the gap. CDR3 length equals 16 residues. Germline V gives CDR1 SGHAT, CDR2 FQNNGV. The CDR3 bases are TGTGCCAGCAGCCTTAACAGTGTCTCAGCGGGAAACACCATATATTTT. The encoded protein is CASSLNSVSAGNTIYF.